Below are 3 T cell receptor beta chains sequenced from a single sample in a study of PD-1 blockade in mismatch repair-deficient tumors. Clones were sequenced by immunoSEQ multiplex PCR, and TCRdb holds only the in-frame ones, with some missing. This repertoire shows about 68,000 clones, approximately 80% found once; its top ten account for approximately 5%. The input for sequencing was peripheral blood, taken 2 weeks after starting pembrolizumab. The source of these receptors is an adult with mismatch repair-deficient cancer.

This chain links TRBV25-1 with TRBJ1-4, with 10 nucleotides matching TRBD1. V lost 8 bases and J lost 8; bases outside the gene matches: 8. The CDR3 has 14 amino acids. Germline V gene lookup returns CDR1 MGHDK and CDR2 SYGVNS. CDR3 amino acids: CASRGQGGNEKLFF. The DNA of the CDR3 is TGTGCCAGCCGCGGACAGGGGGGTAACGAAAAACTGTTTTTT.

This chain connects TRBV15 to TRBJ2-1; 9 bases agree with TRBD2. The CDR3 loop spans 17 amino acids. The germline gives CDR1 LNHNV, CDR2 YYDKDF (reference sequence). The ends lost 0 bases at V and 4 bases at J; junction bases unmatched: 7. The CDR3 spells CATSRDPGTSSYNEQFF. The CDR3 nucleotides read TGTGCCACCAGCAGAGACCCCGGGACTAGCAGTTACAATGAGCAGTTCTTC.

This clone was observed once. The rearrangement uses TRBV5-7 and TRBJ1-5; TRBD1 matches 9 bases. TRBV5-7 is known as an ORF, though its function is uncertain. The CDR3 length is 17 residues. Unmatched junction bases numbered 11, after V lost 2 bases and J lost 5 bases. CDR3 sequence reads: CASSLPRTGEPDQPQHF. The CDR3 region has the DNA TGTGCCAGCAGCTTACCCCGGACAGGGGAGCCGGATCAGCCCCAGCATTTT.